This note documents a single TCR beta chain sequence. This CDR3 contains 18 residues. Germline V gene lookup returns CDR1 MNHEY and CDR2 SVGEGT. The V segment lost 0 bases and the J segment 7 bases; nucleotides outside the gene matches: 15. The entry originates in a study of control samples from healthy donors and cancer patients. Produced via immunoSEQ multiplex PCR; TCRdb's table is partial and in-frame only. The sample has approximately 79,000 clones; approximately 90% are singletons. Material for sequencing was blood. The sequence was collected from a man aged 45-65 years in good health. V usage is TRBV6-2 or TRBV6-3 and J usage is TRBJ2-5; 9 nucleotides line up with TRBD2. CDR3: CASSYSSSGASRGGTQYF. In DNA, the CDR3 is TGTGCCAGCAGTTACTCTTCTAGCGGGGCCTCCCGCGGAGGGACCCAGTACTTC.